Reported below is one T cell receptor (beta chain). The antigen remains unidentified. Vbeta (60) and Jbeta (13) primers were used in the PCR. Assay used: immunoSEQ multiplex PCR; TCRdb lists only in-frame clones, some missing. The sample lists around 150,000 clones; roughly 87% were seen once. This sample was included in a study of cytomegalovirus exposure and HLA in healthy donors. Study-level points and caveats: Earlier analysis looked at TCR beta V segments, and most were productive about 90% or about 30% of the time. The study listed about 150 cytomegalovirus-associated TCR beta chains. Differences between HLA loci emerged in a later analysis of TCR association rates, with DRB1 most and HLA-C fewest. According to a later analysis, most TCR beta chains associated with CMV appeared HLA-restricted.

The CDR3 totals 15 residues. The germline V and J ends were trimmed by 7 bases and 4 bases, with 16 bases remaining between them. Germline lookup yields CDR1 MNHEY and CDR2 SVGAGI. The clonotype comes from a middle-aged woman in good health and CMV-seronegative. The rearrangement uses TRBV6-5 and TRBJ1-4; D perhaps matches TRBD1 (5 bases). Sequencing was performed on PBMCs. CDR3 nucleotide sequence: TGTGCCAGCACCTCAAGCGGGGCTGGTAATGAAAAACTGTTTTTT. It specifies CASTSSGAGNEKLFF.